This is a list of T cell receptor beta chains from one sample in a study of blood T cell repertoires in COVID-19. Some clones are missing from TCRdb's copy, which holds only in-frame ones; the method was immunoSEQ multiplex PCR. The data hold approximately 150,000 clones, with around nine tenths observed a single time. Material for sequencing was peripheral blood. Every receptor here comes from a man aged 55 to 69 with active or convalescent COVID-19. The CDR3 runs from the conserved cysteine through the conserved F or W. Each record gives: V gene, clone size, J gene, D gene, CDR3 protein, CDR3 DNA. A D gene is named only where the DNA matches it firmly. Size is omitted from some rows. Given values are once, few, many or a class for expanded clones.

TRBV5-1,.,TRBJ2-7,TRBD2,CASSFSLASGRPMSSYEQYF,TGCGCCAGCAGCTTTAGCTTGGCTAGCGGGAGACCAATGTCGTCCTACGAGCAGTACTTC
TRBV2,.,TRBJ2-1,TRBD1,CASSLTQTGWSFF,TGTGCCAGCAGCCTCACCCAGACAGGGTGGTCGTTCTTC
TRBV5-1,few,TRBJ2-1,TRBD2,CASSLLATNNEQFF,TGCGCCAGCAGCTTACTAGCGACGAACAATGAGCAGTTCTTC
TRBV28,.,TRBJ1-1,.,CASIFSGQYTEAFF,TGTGCCAGCATTTTCTCCGGACAGTACACTGAAGCTTTCTTT
TRBV6-5,.,TRBJ2-5,.,CASRQIAAETQYF,TGTGCCAGCAGGCAGATCGCGGCCGAGACCCAGTACTTC
TRBV9,.,TRBJ2-1,TRBD1,CASSPGQAAYNEQFF,TGTGCCAGCAGCCCCGGACAGGCTGCTTACAATGAGCAGTTCTTC
TRBV6-5,.,TRBJ1-6,.,CASRQPRDNSPLHF,TGTGCCAGCAGACAACCCCGGGATAATTCACCCCTCCACTTT
TRBV3-1/TRBV3-2,.,TRBJ2-7,TRBD2,CASSRSPGLAAYEQYF,TGTGCCAGCAGCCGATCACCGGGACTAGCGGCCTACGAGCAGTACTTC
TRBV5-1,.,TRBJ2-7,.,CASSLAPGTHSSYEQYF,TGCGCCAGCAGCTTGGCCCCGGGGACTCATTCCTCCTACGAGCAGTACTTC
TRBV29-1,once,TRBJ1-4,.,CSAIKQGEKLFF,TGCAGCGCGATAAAGCAGGGGGAAAAACTGTTTTTT
TRBV7-9,.,TRBJ1-3,.,CASSLVFESSGNTIYF,TGTGCCAGCAGCTTAGTATTCGAGAGCTCTGGAAACACCATATATTTT
TRBV6-6,.,TRBJ2-7,TRBD2,CASNGAAGYTYEQYF,TGTGCCAGCAACGGGGCAGCGGGGTACACCTACGAGCAGTACTTC
TRBV5-8,.,TRBJ1-4,.,CASSDYRGTNEKLFF,TGTGCCAGCAGCGATTATCGTGGCACTAATGAAAAACTGTTTTTT
TRBV4-3,.,TRBJ1-2,TRBD1,CASSQEGQTNYGYTF,TGCGCCAGCAGCCAAGAGGGACAGACTAACTATGGCTACACCTTC
TRBV7-9,.,TRBJ1-1,.,CAGYEANTEAFF,TGTGCCGGGTACGAGGCGAACACTGAAGCTTTCTTT
TRBV6-1,.,TRBJ2-5,.,CASSDRGMGQETQYF,TGTGCCAGCAGTGATCGGGGAATGGGACAAGAGACCCAGTACTTC
TRBV4-1,.,TRBJ2-1,TRBD1,CASSRQGSGSYNEQFF,TGCGCCAGCAGCCGACAGGGTAGTGGGTCCTACAATGAGCAGTTCTTC
TRBV7-9,.,TRBJ2-7,TRBD1,CASSSGMGQDEQYF,TGTGCCAGCAGCTCGGGAATGGGACAGGACGAGCAGTACTTC
TRBV27,.,TRBJ2-4,.,CASSLAKNIQYF,TGTGCCAGCAGCCTAGCCAAAAACATTCAGTACTTC
TRBV7-9,.,TRBJ2-2,.,CASTKGGGNTGELFF,TGTGCCAGCACCAAAGGAGGCGGGAACACCGGGGAGCTGTTTTTT
TRBV25-1,.,TRBJ1-4,TRBD1,CASSESGQGASNEKLFF,TGTGCCAGCAGTGAATCCGGACAGGGGGCTTCAAATGAAAAACTGTTTTTT
TRBV9,.,TRBJ2-1,.,CASSETVGSVNEQFF,TGTGCCAGCAGCGAGACAGTCGGGTCTGTAAATGAGCAGTTCTTC
TRBV14,few,TRBJ1-2,.,CASRRVDGYTF,TGTGCCAGCAGGCGTGTGGATGGCTACACCTTC
TRBV2,.,TRBJ2-5,.,CASSENRQSQETQYF,TGTGCCAGCAGTGAAAATAGACAGTCCCAAGAGACCCAGTACTTC
TRBV4-3,.,TRBJ2-6,.,CASSLTLTDRSGANVLTF,TGCGCCAGCAGCCTTACGCTGACAGACCGCTCTGGGGCCAACGTCCTGACTTTC
TRBV2,once,TRBJ2-5,.,CASYRRGIGETQYF,TGTGCCAGCTACCGTAGGGGGATTGGCGAGACCCAGTACTTC
TRBV7-9,.,TRBJ2-2,TRBD2,CASSSPAGVTGELFF,TGTGCCAGCAGCTCCCCCGCGGGGGTTACCGGGGAGCTGTTTTTT
TRBV5-1,once,TRBJ2-3,.,CASSLWGDRTDTQYF,TGCGCCAGCAGCTTGTGGGGGGATAGGACAGATACGCAGTATTTT
TRBV19,.,TRBJ2-1,.,CASSRLNEQFF,TGTGCCAGTAGTAGGCTGAATGAGCAGTTCTTC
TRBV7-3,.,TRBJ2-2,.,CASSPPSGGGGGELFF,TGTGCCAGCAGCCCCCCGTCTGGGGGCGGGGGCGGGGAGCTGTTTTTT